This is a list of T cell receptor beta chains from one sample in a study of T cell repertoires in cytomegalovirus infection. Each CDR3 protein is one row after TCRdb ran MiXCR on the reads. The table has some 400,000 distinct CDR3 sequences, 15% to 20% seen once. Source material: PBMCs. These receptors were obtained from a human donor in good health (CMV status not recorded). Some clones in this sample may be carry-over from other donors' samples. Each CDR3 is given with its conserved first and last residue. A D gene is named only where the DNA matches it firmly.

TRBJ2-7 TRBV28 NA CASSTNGQGLFFSYEQYF
TRBJ2-7 TRBV5-4 TRBD2 CASSLSSGSFYEQYF
TRBJ1-3 TRBV2 NA CASRLPGDGNTIYF
TRBJ1-4 TRBV7-9 NA CASSSRGLPNEKLFF
TRBJ1-1 TRBV7-9 TRBD1 CASSRTGTGKTEAFF
TRBJ2-1 TRBV4-1 TRBD2 CASSQEFGGVPYNEQFF
TRBJ1-6 TRBV19 TRBD1 CASGQGANSPLHF
TRBJ1-5 TRBV4-1 NA CASSQDFGVGNQPQHF
TRBJ2-3 TRBV5-5 NA CASSRLTTDTQYF
TRBJ1-4 TRBV4-3 NA CASSQATNEKLFF
TRBJ2-3 TRBV7-2 NA CASSLVSRQMPQYF
TRBJ2-5 TRBV7-2 TRBD2 CASSLVRGDQETQYF
TRBJ2-2 TRBV6-2/TRBV6-3 NA CASILGGTGELFF
TRBJ2-1 TRBV7-6 NA CASSPPKGEGNEQFF
TRBJ2-1 TRBV6-2/TRBV6-3 TRBD2 CASWRGDANEQFF
TRBJ2-1 TRBV5-6 TRBD1 CASSSIQGASYNEQFF
TRBJ2-5 TRBV7-9 TRBD2 CASSVLSGGPTGTQYF